The rows below give T cell receptor beta chains drawn from one sample of a study of regulatory T cells in long-lasting Graves disease. MiXCR, run by TCRdb on the multiplex PCR reads, gives a single entry per CDR3 protein. The repertoire holds 400,000 to 500,000 distinct CDR3 sequences, with less than 25% as singletons. The sequencing here drew on peripheral blood mononuclear cells (PBMCs), taken when the disease was refractory, from a patient treated with antithyroid drugs. Source of these receptors: a female donor with Graves disease. Both conserved end residues are part of each CDR3. D genes are given only for firm matches. Part of the rows lack a size; the others show once, few, many or a class for expanded clones.

J gene,CDR3 length,V gene,clone size,D gene,CDR3 protein,CDR3 DNA
TRBJ1-1,12,TRBV7-9,few,.,CASSLESAGAFF,TGTGCCAGCAGCTTAGAGTCCGCTGGAGCTTTCTTT
TRBJ1-3,15,TRBV27,few,TRBD1,CASSRTGDKGNTIYF,TGTGCCAGCAGCCGGACAGGGGATAAAGGAAACACCATATATTTT
TRBJ1-5,17,TRBV27,many,TRBD1,CASSAQLDRGRLQPQHF,TGTGCCAGCAGTGCCCAACTCGACAGGGGGCGCCTTCAGCCCCAGCATTTT
TRBJ1-2,15,TRBV3-1,few,.,CASSPTPGRNYGYTF,TGTGCCAGCAGCCCGACACCGGGGCGGAACTATGGCTACACCTTC
TRBJ1-6,12,TRBV6-1,many,.,CASRLPDSPLHF,TGTGCCAGCAGGTTACCGGATTCACCCCTCCACTTT
TRBJ1-1,16,TRBV27,many,.,CASAEDKGLLNTEAFF,TGTGCCAGTGCTGAGGACAAGGGCCTTTTGAACACTGAAGCTTTCTTT
TRBJ1-6,16,TRBV6-1,many,.,CASTRDGGRDNSPLHF,TGTGCCAGCACCCGAGATGGGGGACGGGATAATTCACCCCTCCACTTT
TRBJ2-6,14,TRBV12-5,once,TRBD1,CASGGPTGPNVLTF,TGTGCTAGTGGAGGCCCGACAGGGCCTAACGTCCTGACTTTC
TRBJ1-2,16,TRBV19,.,.,CASSIVGRGRNYGYTF,TGTGCCAGTAGTATAGTTGGCAGGGGACGGAACTATGGCTACACCTTC
TRBJ2-7,18,TRBV6-5,many,TRBD2,CASSFSGNGGGVAYEQYF,TGTGCCAGCAGTTTCAGCGGGAACGGGGGGGGAGTCGCCTACGAGCAGTACTTC
TRBJ1-2,13,TRBV7-9,.,.,CASSPRSPYGYTF,TGTGCCAGCAGCCCACGGTCCCCCTATGGCTACACCTTC
TRBJ1-1,16,TRBV15,many,.,CATSIARVAGNTEAFF,TGTGCCACCAGCATCGCAAGGGTGGCGGGGAACACTGAAGCTTTCTTT
TRBJ1-4,13,TRBV20-1,many,.,CSAREGAQEKLFF,TGCAGTGCTAGAGAGGGGGCGCAGGAAAAACTGTTTTTT
TRBJ1-5,13,TRBV2,many,.,CASSEFWRQPQHF,TGTGCCAGCAGTGAGTTTTGGCGGCAGCCCCAGCATTTT
TRBJ1-5,16,TRBV20-1,.,.,CSARDDSSGSNQPQHF,TGCAGTGCTAGAGACGACAGCTCGGGGAGCAATCAGCCCCAGCATTTT
TRBJ2-7,12,TRBV12-3/TRBV12-4,few,.,CASSLEGNEQYF,TGTGCCAGCAGTTTGGAGGGGAACGAGCAGTACTTC
TRBJ2-4,14,TRBV20-1,.,.,CSASSILAKNIQYF,TGCAGTGCTAGTTCTATCCTAGCCAAAAACATTCAGTACTTC
TRBJ1-5,16,TRBV7-2,many,TRBD1,CASSLGTGGTGQPQHF,TGTGCCAGCAGCTTAGGGACAGGGGGCACGGGACAGCCCCAGCATTTT
TRBJ2-7,12,TRBV20-1,few,.,CSARMRVSGQYF,TGCAGTGCTAGAATGAGGGTTTCCGGGCAGTACTTC
TRBJ2-1,12,TRBV13,.,.,CASSPAGDEQFF,TGTGCCAGCAGTCCCGCAGGGGATGAGCAGTTCTTC
TRBJ2-7,19,TRBV11-2,.,TRBD1,CASRPLVSRLRDSSYEQYF,TGTGCCAGCAGACCTTTAGTTTCCCGACTACGGGACAGCTCCTACGAGCAGTACTTC
TRBJ1-2,13,TRBV5-4,.,.,CASSLFTGKGYTF,TGTGCCAGCAGCTTGTTTACAGGGAAAGGCTACACCTTC
TRBJ2-7,17,TRBV28,few,TRBD1,CASSLSFLRTGGNEQYF,TGTGCCAGCAGTTTATCATTCCTCCGGACAGGGGGCAACGAGCAGTACTTC
TRBJ1-2,12,TRBV12-3/TRBV12-4,few,.,CASTKSGHGYTF,TGTGCCAGCACCAAATCAGGGCATGGCTACACCTTC
TRBJ2-3,15,TRBV20-1,.,TRBD2,CSARKPGLAGGTQYF,TGCAGTGCTAGAAAACCCGGACTAGCGGGAGGGACGCAGTATTTT
TRBJ2-2,14,TRBV10-3,.,TRBD1,CAISGQGDTGELFF,TGTGCCATCAGTGGCCAGGGGGACACCGGGGAGCTGTTTTTT
TRBJ1-4,15,TRBV7-2,.,.,CASSLLAGIDEKLFF,TGTGCCAGCAGCTTACTTGCAGGGATCGATGAAAAACTGTTTTTT
TRBJ2-5,12,TRBV12-3/TRBV12-4,many,.,CASSYVEETQYF,TGTGCCAGCAGTTACGTAGAAGAGACCCAGTACTTC
TRBJ1-6,14,TRBV18,.,.,CASSPIQDNSPLHF,TGTGCCAGCTCACCAATACAGGATAATTCACCCCTCCACTTT
TRBJ2-7,14,TRBV7-8,.,TRBD2,CASSPSASGYEQYF,TGTGCCAGCAGCCCCTCCGCTAGCGGCTACGAGCAGTACTTC
TRBJ2-7,16,TRBV28,.,TRBD2,CASSLLRLAGGHEQYF,TGTGCCAGCAGTTTACTACGACTAGCGGGGGGCCACGAGCAGTACTTC
TRBJ2-1,12,TRBV20-1,.,TRBD1,CSAGDRGIEQFF,TGCAGTGCGGGGGACAGGGGGATTGAGCAGTTCTTC
TRBJ1-2,13,TRBV24-1,many,.,CATSPGSNYGYTF,TGTGCCACCTCCCCAGGGTCTAACTATGGCTACACCTTC
TRBJ1-5,15,TRBV11-2,.,TRBD1,CASSQEPGGNQPQHF,TGCGCCAGCAGCCAAGAACCAGGGGGTAATCAGCCCCAGCATTTT
TRBJ1-1,14,TRBV15,few,TRBD1,CATSIRQGNTEAFF,TGTGCCACCAGCATCCGACAGGGGAACACTGAAGCTTTCTTT
TRBJ2-7,14,TRBV12-3/TRBV12-4,many,.,CASSLRGQPGEQYF,TGTGCCAGCAGTTTAAGGGGACAACCCGGGGAGCAGTACTTC
TRBJ1-3,14,TRBV3-1,many,.,CASSQTDSGNTIYF,TGTGCCAGCAGTCAGACAGACTCTGGAAACACCATATATTTT
TRBJ1-3,16,TRBV7-9,few,.,CASSLLDWFSGNTIYF,TGTGCCAGCAGCTTATTGGATTGGTTCTCTGGAAACACCATATATTTT
TRBJ2-1,15,TRBV2,few,TRBD2,CVTTSGRLTYNEQFF,TGTGTCACAACTAGCGGGAGGTTAACCTACAATGAGCAGTTCTTC
TRBJ2-7,13,TRBV12-3/TRBV12-4,many,.,CASKIGRFYEQYF,TGTGCCAGCAAAATCGGCAGGTTCTACGAGCAGTACTTC
TRBJ1-5,14,TRBV4-1,.,.,CASSNRAGSQPQHF,TGCGCCAGCAGCAACAGGGCAGGGAGTCAGCCCCAGCATTTT
TRBJ1-2,13,TRBV12-3/TRBV12-4,many,TRBD1,CASSLDRGHGYTF,TGTGCCAGCAGTTTGGACAGGGGGCATGGCTACACCTTC
TRBJ2-7,17,TRBV7-2,few,TRBD2,CASSLKMGLAGFYEQYF,TGTGCCAGCAGCTTAAAAATGGGACTAGCGGGATTTTACGAGCAGTACTTC
TRBJ1-4,13,TRBV6-1,many,.,CASRGSANEKLFF,TGTGCCAGCAGAGGATCGGCTAATGAAAAACTGTTTTTT
TRBJ2-5,13,TRBV7-6,many,.,CASSLDPEETQYF,TGTGCCAGCAGCTTAGATCCGGAAGAGACCCAGTACTTC
TRBJ2-7,15,TRBV6-9,many,.,CASSYSKPFGYEQYF,TGTGCCAGCAGTTACTCGAAACCGTTCGGGTACGAGCAGTACTTC
TRBJ2-4,14,TRBV7-9,.,.,CASSLTGGLDIQYF,TGTGCCAGCAGCTTAACTGGGGGGCTCGACATTCAGTACTTC
TRBJ1-1,14,TRBV6-5,many,.,CASSYNGGGPEAFF,TGTGCCAGCAGTTACAACGGGGGGGGCCCTGAAGCTTTCTTT
TRBJ2-5,17,TRBV24-1,many,TRBD2,CATSDATSGRYGETQYF,TGTGCCACCAGTGATGCGACTAGCGGGAGGTACGGAGAGACCCAGTACTTC
TRBJ2-3,14,TRBV7-2,few,.,CASSFGLIIDTQYF,TGTGCCAGCAGCTTCGGACTGATCATAGATACGCAGTATTTT